This T cell receptor beta chain emerged from a study of response to subunit inactivated influenza vaccine. TCRdb reprocessed the RT-PCR reads with MiXCR, giving one entry per CDR3 protein. The sample lists hundreds of thousands of distinct CDR3 sequences, approximately 11% occurring once. This clonotype has more than one count but fewer than ten. The same data also went into a second study, on T cells expressing NK-cell markers. From that paper: cDNA encoding TCR beta was synthesized via 5'RACE template switching incorporating UMIs. Repertoire data for TCR beta were derived from sorted T cells (CD3+CD56+NKG2C+, CD3+CD56+NKG2C- and CD3+CD56-NKG2C+). In more than five donors, dominant CD3+CD56+NKG2C+ clones formed about 1.0-8% of CD8+ cells. Researchers report these clonotypes also headed the CD3+CD56-NKG2C+ fraction in a handful of donors.

The specimen comprised PBMCs from blood, sampled on the day of vaccination. The receptor was isolated from a man aged 50 to 60 who received an inactivated influenza vaccine.

The CDR3 protein is CASSSGTSDTGELFF. The CDR3 bases are TGCGCCAGCAGCTCCGGGACTAGCGACACCGGGGAGCTGTTTTTT. The V call is TRBV5-1, the J call TRBJ2-2; 10 nucleotides align to TRBD2. V was clipped by 3 bases and J by 3 bases; unmatched bases: 2. The CDR3 has 15 residues. Germline CDR1 is SGHRS and CDR2 is YFSETQ.